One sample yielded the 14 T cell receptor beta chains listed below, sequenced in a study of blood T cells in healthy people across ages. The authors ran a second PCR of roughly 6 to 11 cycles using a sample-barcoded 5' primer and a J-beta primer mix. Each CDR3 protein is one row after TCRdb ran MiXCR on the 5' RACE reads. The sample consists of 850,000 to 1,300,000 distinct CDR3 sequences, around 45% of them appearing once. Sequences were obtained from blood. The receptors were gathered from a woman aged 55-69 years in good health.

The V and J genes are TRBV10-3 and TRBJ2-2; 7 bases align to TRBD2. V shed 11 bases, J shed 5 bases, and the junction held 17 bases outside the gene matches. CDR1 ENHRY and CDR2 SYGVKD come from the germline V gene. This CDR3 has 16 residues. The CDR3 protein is CALPFGGLAVTGELFF. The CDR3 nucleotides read TGTGCCCTTCCCTTCGGTGGGCTAGCGGTTACCGGGGAGCTGTTTTTT.

The CDR3 DNA reads TGTGCCAGCAGTTACAGGCTTCTAGCGGGAGGGATCTCCTACGAGCAGTACTTC. Protein product: CASSYRLLAGGISYEQYF. The chain links TRBV6-2 or TRBV6-3 to TRBJ2-7; 12 bases are shared with TRBD2. The CDR3 runs to 18 residues. V was clipped by 2 bases and J by 0 bases; unmatched bases: 8. Germline CDR1 is MNHEY and CDR2 is SVGEGT.

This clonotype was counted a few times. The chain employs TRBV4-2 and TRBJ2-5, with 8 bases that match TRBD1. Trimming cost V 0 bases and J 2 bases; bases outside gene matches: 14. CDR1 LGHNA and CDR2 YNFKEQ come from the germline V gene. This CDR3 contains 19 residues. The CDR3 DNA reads TGTGCCAGCAGCCAAGAGCGGACAGGGAGCCCCACACTACAAGAGACCCAGTACTTC. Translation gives CASSQERTGSPTLQETQYF.

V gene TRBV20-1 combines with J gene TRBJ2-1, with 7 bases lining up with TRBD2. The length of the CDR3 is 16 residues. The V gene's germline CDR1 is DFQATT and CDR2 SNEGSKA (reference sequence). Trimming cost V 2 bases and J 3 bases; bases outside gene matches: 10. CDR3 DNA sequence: TGCAGTGCTAGACTCATGGGGAGGGCCAACTACAATGAGCAGTTCTTC. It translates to CSARLMGRANYNEQFF.

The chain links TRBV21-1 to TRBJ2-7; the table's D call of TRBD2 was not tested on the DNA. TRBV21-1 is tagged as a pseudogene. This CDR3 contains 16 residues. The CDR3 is CASSKAGTQSSYEQYF. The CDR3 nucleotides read TGTGCCAGCAGCAAAGCTGGGACTCAAAGCTCCTACGAGCAGTACTTC.

CDR3 protein: CASSASGRVRDEQFF. The CDR3 region has the DNA TGTGCCAGCAGCGCCTCCGGACGGGTCAGGGATGAGCAGTTCTTC. The chain carries TRBV9 and TRBJ2-1; D is perhaps TRBD1 (5 bases). The V end was cut by 3 bases, the J end by 8 bases, with 18 bases between. The germline V gene encodes CDR1 SGDLS and CDR2 YYNGEE. The CDR3 loop spans 15 amino acids.

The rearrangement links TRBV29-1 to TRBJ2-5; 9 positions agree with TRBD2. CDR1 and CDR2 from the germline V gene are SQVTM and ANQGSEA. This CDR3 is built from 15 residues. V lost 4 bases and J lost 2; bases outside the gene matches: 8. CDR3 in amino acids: CSVVGGGRVQETQYF. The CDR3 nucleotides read TGCAGCGTTGTTGGGGGCGGGAGGGTTCAAGAGACCCAGTACTTC. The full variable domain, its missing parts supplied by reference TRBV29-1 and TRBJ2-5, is SAVISQKPSRDICQRGTSLTIQCQVDSQVTMMFWYRQQPGQSLTLIATANQGSEATYESGFVIDKFPISRPNLTFSTLTVSNMSPEDSSIYLCSVVGGGRVQETQYFGPGTRLLVL.

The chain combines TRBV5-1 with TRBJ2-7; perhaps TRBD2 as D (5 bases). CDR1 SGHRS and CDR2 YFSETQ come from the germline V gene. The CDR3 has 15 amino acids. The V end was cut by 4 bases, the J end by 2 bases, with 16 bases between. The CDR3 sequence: CASSPEGSSPYEQYF. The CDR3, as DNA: TGCGCCAGCAGCCCGGAAGGGAGTAGCCCCTACGAGCAGTACTTC.

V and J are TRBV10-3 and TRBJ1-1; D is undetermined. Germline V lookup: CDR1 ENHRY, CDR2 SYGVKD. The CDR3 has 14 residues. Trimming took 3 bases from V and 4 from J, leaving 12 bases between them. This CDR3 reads CAISELTQGTEAFF. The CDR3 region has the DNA TGTGCCATCAGTGAATTGACCCAAGGCACTGAAGCTTTCTTT.

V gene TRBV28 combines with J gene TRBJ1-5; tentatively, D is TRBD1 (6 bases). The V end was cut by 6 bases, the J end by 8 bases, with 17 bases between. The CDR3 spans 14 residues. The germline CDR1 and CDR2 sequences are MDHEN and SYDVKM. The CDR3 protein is CASSRELGAKPQHF. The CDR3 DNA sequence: TGTGCCAGCAGCCGAGAGCTGGGGGCGAAGCCCCAGCATTTT.

Here the CDR3 DNA reads TGCGCCAGCAGCTACCGACAGAACAGGGATGGCTACACCTTC. It encodes CASSYRQNRDGYTF. The chain carries TRBV5-1 and TRBJ1-2; tentative D call: TRBD1 (6 bases). CDR3 length equals 14 residues. Germline loops: CDR1 SGHRS, CDR2 YFSETQ. Trimming cost V 3 bases and J 6 bases, with 15 bases left between them.

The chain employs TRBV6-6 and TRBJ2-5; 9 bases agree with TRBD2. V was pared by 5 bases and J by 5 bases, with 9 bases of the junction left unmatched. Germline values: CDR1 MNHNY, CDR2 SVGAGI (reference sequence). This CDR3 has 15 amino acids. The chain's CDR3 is CASSVWAGGSETQYF. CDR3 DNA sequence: TGTGCCAGCAGTGTATGGGCGGGAGGGTCGGAGACCCAGTACTTC.

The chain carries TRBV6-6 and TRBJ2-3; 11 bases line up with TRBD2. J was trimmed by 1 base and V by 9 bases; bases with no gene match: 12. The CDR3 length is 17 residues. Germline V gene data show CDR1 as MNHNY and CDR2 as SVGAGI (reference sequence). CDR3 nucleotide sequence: TGTGCCAGTGGGATTACTAGCGGGGGATGGGGCACAGATACGCAGTATTTT. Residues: CASGITSGGWGTDTQYF.

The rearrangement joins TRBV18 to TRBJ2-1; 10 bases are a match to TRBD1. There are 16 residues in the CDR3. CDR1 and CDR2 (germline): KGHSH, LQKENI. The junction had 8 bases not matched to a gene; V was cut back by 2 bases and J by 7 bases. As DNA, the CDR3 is TGTGCCAGCTCACCAGTAGGACAGGGGGTCTCTAATGAGCAGTTCTTC. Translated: CASSPVGQGVSNEQFF.